This TCR beta chain was profiled in a study of glioma-infiltrating T cells. Study-level findings and limits: Gliomas, especially low-grade, showed above-expected tissue-blood divergence; non-neoplastic patients showed below. Only very few CDR3 sequences appeared in both tissue and blood.

Using RNA template, CDR3s of TCR alpha and beta were amplified with iRepertoire arm-PCR. Tissue mRNA or PBMC total RNA, about 85-400 ng, went into one-step reverse transcription and amplification. TCRdb itself ran the multiplex PCR reads through MiXCR, one entry per CDR3 protein. Among approximately 110,000 distinct CDR3 sequences listed, approximately 26% were seen once. This CDR3 is built from 14 residues. CDR1 is SNHLY and CDR2 is FYNNEI in the germline V gene. V lost 8 bases to trimming and J lost 7 bases, with 20 bases between them. This clonotype was observed many times. Its target is not known. The sequence was collected from a human donor with low-grade glioma or glioblastoma, undergoing nonglioma brain surgery, or in good health (not recorded which). The gene calls are TRBV2 and TRBJ1-1; weak D call: TRBD1 (6 bases). The sequencing input was glioma tissue, nonneoplastic brain tissue, or PBMCs (not recorded which). Written as DNA, the CDR3 is TGTGCCAGCGGAAAGAACAGGGTAAAGGATGAAGCTTTCTTT. The encoded protein is CASGKNRVKDEAFF.